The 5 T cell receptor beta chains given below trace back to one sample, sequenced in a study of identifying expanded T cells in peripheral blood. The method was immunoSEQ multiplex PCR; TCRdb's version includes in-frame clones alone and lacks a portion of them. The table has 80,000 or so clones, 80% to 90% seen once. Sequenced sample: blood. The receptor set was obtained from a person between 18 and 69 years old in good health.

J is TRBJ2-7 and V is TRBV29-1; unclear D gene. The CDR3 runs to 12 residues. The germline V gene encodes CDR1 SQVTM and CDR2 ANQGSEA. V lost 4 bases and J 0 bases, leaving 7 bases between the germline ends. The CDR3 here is CSVGLSSYEQYF. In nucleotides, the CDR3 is TGCAGCGTTGGTCTCAGCTCCTACGAGCAGTACTTC.

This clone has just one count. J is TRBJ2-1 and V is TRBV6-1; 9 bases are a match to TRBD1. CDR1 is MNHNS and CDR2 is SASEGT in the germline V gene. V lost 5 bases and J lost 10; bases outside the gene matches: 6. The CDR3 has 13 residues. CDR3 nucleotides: TGTGCCAGCAGTTCCCGGACAGGGGACGAGCAGTTCTTC. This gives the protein CASSSRTGDEQFF.

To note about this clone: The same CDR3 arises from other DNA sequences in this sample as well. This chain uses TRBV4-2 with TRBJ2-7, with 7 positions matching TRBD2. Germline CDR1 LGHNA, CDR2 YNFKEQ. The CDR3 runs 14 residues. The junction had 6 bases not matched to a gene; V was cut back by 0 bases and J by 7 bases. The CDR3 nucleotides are TGTGCCAGCAGCCAAGATTGGGGGGGTCGGGAGCAGTACTTC. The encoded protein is CASSQDWGGREQYF.

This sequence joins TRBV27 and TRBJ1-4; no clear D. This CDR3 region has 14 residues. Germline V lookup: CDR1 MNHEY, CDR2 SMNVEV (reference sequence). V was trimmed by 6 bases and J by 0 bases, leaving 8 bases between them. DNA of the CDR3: TGTGCCAGCAGCCCGGGTTCAACTAATGAAAAACTGTTTTTT. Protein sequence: CASSPGSTNEKLFF.

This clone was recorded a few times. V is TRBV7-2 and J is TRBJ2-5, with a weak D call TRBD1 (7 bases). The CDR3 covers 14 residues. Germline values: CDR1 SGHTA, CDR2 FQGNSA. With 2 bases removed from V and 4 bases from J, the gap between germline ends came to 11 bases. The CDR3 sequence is CASSLTGDLETQYF. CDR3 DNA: TGTGCCAGCAGCTTAACAGGGGACTTAGAGACCCAGTACTTC. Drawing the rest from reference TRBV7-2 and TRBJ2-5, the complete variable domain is GAGVSQSPSNKVTEKGKDVELRCDPISGHTALYWYRQSLGQGLEFLIYFQGNSAPDKSGLPSDRFSAERTGGSVSTLTIQRTQQEDSAVYLCASSLTGDLETQYFGPGTRLLVL.